The T cell receptor beta chain described here comes from a study of T cell changes during pregnancy in multiple sclerosis. The CDR3 is 15 residues long. The germline CDR1 and CDR2 sequences are SQVTM and ANQGSEA. The V and J ends lost 4 bases and 3 bases, in that order; junction bases with no gene match: 11. Here immunoSEQ multiplex PCR was the method, and the copy in TCRdb shows in-frame clones only, minus some. The table includes tens of thousands of clones, approximately 90% detected once. The receptor's source is a female donor in good health, enrolled as a control in a pregnancy study. The gene calls are TRBV29-1 and TRBJ1-1; 7 nucleotides line up with TRBD1. The starting material was peripheral blood, obtained in the third trimester of pregnancy. The CDR3 nucleotides are TGCAGCGTTGCATTATCCCGGACAGGCGACACTGAAGCTTTCTTT. It encodes CSVALSRTGDTEAFF.